This T cell receptor (beta chain) was recovered during a study of type 1 and type 2 diabetes patients. Genomic DNA was the PCR template. Multiplex PCR with 30 forward and 13 reverse primers amplified the TCR beta CDR3. TCRdb re-analysed the multiplex PCR reads in MiXCR, keeping a single row per CDR3 protein. The sample has a few hundred thousand distinct CDR3 sequences, 40% to 50% seen once. This clonotype occurred a few times. Trimming removed 0 bases from V and 1 base from J, with 14 bases in between. Germline loops: CDR1 SGHRS, CDR2 YFSETQ. The CDR3 length is 16 residues. Each participant gave about 10 milliliters of peripheral blood.

Sequenced material: peripheral blood mononuclear cells (PBMCs). This TCR was sampled from a young man with type 2 diabetes. The chain recombines TRBV5-1 with TRBJ2-7, with a possible D match to TRBD1 (6 bases). CDR3 DNA sequence: TGCGCCAGCAGCTTGGCCTCGCAGGGGAGATCCTACGAGCAGTACTTC. It is translated as CASSLASQGRSYEQYF.